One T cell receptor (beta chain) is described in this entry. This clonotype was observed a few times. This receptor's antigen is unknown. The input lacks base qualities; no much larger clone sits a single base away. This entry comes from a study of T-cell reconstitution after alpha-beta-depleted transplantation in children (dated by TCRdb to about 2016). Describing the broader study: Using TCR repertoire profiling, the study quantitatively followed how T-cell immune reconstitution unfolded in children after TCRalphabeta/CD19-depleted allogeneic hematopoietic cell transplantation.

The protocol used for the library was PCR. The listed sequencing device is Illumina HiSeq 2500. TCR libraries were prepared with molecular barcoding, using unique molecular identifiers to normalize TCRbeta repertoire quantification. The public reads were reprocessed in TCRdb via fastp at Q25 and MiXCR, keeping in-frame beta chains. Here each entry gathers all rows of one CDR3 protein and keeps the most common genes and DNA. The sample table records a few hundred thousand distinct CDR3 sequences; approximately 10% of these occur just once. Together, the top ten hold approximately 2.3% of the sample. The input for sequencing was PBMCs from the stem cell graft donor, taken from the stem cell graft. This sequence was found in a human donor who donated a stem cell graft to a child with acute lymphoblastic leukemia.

The CDR3 protein: CSARDPDFLLTDTQYF. The DNA is as follows: TGCAGTGCTAGAGATCCGGACTTCCTTTTAACAGATACGCAGTATTTT. The V gene is TRBV20-1 and the J gene is TRBJ2-3, with TRBD2 perhaps the D gene, on 5 matching bases. The V end loses 0 bases and the J end loses 3 bases, and a stretch of 16 bases separates them. The CDR3, from cysteine to phenylalanine, totals 16 residues. Only CDR3 DNA is held: 48 bases, read in frame from base 1. As encoded in the germline V gene (reference sequence), CDR1 is DFQATT while CDR2 is SNEGSKA.